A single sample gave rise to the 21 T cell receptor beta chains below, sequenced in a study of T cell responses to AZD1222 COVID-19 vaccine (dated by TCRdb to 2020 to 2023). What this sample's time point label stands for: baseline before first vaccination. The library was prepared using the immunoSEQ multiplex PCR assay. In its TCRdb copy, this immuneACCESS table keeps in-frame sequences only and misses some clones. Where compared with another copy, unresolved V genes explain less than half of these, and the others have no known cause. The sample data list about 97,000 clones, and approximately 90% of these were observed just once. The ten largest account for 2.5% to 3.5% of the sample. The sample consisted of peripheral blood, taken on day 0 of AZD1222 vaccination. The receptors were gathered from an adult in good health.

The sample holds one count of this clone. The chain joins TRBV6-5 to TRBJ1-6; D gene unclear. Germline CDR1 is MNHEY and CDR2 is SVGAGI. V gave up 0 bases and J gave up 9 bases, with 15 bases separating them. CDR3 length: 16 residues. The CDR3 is CASSYSIPRHGSPLHF. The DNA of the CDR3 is TGTGCCAGCAGTTACTCTATCCCCCGGCATGGTTCACCCCTCCACTTT.

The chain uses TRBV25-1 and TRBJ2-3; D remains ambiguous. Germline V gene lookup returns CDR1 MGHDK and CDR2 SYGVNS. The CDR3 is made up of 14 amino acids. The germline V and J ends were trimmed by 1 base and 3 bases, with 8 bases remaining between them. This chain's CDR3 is CASSELSLTDTQYF. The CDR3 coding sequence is TGTGCCAGCAGTGAATTGTCCTTAACAGATACGCAGTATTTT.

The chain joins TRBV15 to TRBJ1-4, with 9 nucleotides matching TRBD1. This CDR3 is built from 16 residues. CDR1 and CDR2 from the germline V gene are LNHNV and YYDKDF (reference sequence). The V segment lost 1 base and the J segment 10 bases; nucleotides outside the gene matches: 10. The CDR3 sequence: CATSRASGTGRPKLFF. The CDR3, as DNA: TGTGCCACCAGCAGAGCCTCCGGGACAGGGCGACCAAAACTGTTTTTT.

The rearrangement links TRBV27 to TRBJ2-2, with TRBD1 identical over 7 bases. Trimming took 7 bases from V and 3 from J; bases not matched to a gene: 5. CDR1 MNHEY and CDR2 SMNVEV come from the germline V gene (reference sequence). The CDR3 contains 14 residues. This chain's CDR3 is CASTRGLYTGELFF. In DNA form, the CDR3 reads TGTGCCAGCACGAGGGGGCTTTACACCGGGGAGCTGTTTTTT.

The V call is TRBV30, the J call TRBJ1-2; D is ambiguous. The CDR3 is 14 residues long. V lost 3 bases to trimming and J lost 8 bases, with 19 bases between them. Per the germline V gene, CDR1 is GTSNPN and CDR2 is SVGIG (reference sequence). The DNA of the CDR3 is TGTGCCTGGAGAACCCGGACGATTGGGGTAGGCTACACCTTC. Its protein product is CAWRTRTIGVGYTF.

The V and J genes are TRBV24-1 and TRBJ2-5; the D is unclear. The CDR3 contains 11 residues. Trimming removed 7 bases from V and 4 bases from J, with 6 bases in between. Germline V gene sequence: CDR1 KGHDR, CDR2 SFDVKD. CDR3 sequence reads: CATSERETQYF. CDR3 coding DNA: TGTGCCACCAGCGAGAGAGAGACCCAGTACTTC.

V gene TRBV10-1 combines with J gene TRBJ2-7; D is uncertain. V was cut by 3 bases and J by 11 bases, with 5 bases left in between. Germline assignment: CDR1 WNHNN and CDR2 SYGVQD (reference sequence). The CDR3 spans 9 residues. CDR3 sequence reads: CASSDREYF. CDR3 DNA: TGCGCCAGCAGTGACCGGGAGTACTTC.

CDR3 protein: CASSSLLDRGNTGELFF. The CDR3, as DNA: TGCGCCAGCAGCTCCCTTCTGGACAGGGGAAACACCGGGGAGCTGTTTTTT. The rearrangement joins TRBV4-1 to TRBJ2-2; 9 bases map to TRBD1. CDR3 length equals 17 residues. The germline gives CDR1 MGHRA, CDR2 YSYEKL. Trimming at V came to 5 bases and at J to 2 bases, leaving 9 bases not matched to a gene.

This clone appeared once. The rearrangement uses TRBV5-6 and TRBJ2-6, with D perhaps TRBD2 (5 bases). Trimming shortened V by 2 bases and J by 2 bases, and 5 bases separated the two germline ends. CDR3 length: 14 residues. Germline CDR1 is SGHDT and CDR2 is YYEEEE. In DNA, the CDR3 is TGTGCCAGCAGCTTCGGGGCTGGGGCCAACGTCCTGACTTTC. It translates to CASSFGAGANVLTF.

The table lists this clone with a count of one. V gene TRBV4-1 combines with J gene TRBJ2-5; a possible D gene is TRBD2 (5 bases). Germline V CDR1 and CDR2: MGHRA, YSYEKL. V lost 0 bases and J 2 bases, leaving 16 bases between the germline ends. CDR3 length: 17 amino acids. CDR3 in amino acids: CASSQEFGVLEQETQYF. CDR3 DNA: TGCGCCAGCAGCCAAGAGTTCGGGGTACTCGAGCAAGAGACCCAGTACTTC.

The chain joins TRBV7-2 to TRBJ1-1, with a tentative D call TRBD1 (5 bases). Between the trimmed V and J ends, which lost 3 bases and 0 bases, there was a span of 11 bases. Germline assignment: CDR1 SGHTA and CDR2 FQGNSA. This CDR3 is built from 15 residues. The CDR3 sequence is CASSLGGTVNTEAFF. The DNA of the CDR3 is TGTGCCAGCAGCTTGGGAGGGACGGTGAACACTGAAGCTTTCTTT.

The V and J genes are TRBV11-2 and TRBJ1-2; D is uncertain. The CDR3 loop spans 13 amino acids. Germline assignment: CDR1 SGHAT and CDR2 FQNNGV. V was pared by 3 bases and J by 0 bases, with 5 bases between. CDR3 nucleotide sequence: TGTGCCAGCAGCTTGAACTCTAACTATGGCTACACCTTC. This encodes CASSLNSNYGYTF.

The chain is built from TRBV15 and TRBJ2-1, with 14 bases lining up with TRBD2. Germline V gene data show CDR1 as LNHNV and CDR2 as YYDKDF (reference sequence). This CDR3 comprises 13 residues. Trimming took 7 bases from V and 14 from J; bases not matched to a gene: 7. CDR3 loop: CATNGLAGGGEFF. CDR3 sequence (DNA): TGTGCCACCAACGGACTAGCGGGGGGCGGGGAGTTCTTC.

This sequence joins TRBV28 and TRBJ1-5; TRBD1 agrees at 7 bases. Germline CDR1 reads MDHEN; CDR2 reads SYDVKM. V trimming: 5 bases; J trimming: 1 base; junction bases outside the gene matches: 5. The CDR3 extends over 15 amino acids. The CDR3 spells CASSEDRTSNQPQHF. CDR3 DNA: TGTGCCAGCAGTGAGGACAGGACAAGCAATCAGCCCCAGCATTTT.

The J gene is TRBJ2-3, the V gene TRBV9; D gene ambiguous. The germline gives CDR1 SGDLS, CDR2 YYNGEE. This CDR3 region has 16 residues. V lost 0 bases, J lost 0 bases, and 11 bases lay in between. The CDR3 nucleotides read TGTGCCAGCAGCGTAGAGGCCGTACTGAGCACAGATACGCAGTATTTT. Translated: CASSVEAVLSTDTQYF.

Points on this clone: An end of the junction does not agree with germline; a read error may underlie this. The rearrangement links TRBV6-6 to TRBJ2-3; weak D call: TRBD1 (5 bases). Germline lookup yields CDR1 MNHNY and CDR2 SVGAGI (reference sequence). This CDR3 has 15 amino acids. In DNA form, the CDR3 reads TGTGCCAGCAGTTACTCGGAAAGGGGTACAGATACGCGGTATTTT. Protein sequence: CASSYSERGTDTRYF.

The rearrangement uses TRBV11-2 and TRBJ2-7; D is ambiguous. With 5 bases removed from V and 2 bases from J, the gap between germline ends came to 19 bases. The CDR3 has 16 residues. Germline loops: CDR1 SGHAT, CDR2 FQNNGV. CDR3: CASSPPDPGFTYEQYF. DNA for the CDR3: TGTGCCAGCAGCCCGCCCGACCCCGGTTTTACCTACGAGCAGTACTTC.

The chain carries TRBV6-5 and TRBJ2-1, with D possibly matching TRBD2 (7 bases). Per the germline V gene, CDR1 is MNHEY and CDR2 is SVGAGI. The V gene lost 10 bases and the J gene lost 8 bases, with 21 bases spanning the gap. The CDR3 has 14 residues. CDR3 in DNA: TGTGCCATATCCCGGGGGGCCGGTGCGGATGAGCAGTTCTTC. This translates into CAISRGAGADEQFF.

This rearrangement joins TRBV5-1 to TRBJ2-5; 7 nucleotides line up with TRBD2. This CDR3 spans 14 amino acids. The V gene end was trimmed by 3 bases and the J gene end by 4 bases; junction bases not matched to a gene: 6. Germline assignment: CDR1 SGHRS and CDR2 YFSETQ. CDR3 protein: CASSWGGLGETQYF. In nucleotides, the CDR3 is TGCGCCAGCAGCTGGGGGGGTCTGGGAGAGACCCAGTACTTC.

The CDR3 loop reads CASRTANYGYTF. CDR3 nucleotides: TGTGCCAGCAGAACAGCTAACTATGGCTACACCTTC. The chain recombines TRBV19 with TRBJ1-2; the D is unclear. This CDR3 has 12 amino acids. The germline CDR1 and CDR2 sequences are LNHDA and SQIVND (reference sequence). Trimming removed 9 bases at V and 0 bases at J, with 8 bases between. The complete variable domain, with remaining parts taken from reference TRBV19 and TRBJ1-2, reads DGGITQSPKYLFRKEGQNVTLSCEQNLNHDAMYWYRQDPGQGLRLIYYSQIVNDFQKGDIAEGYSVSREKKESFPLTVTSAQKNPTAFYLCASRTANYGYTFGSGTRLTVV.

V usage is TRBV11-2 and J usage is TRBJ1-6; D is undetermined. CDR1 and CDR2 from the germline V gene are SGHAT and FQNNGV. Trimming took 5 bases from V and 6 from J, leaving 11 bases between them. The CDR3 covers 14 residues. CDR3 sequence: CASSPDLLNSPLHF. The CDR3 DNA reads TGTGCCAGCAGCCCCGACCTTCTTAATTCACCCCTCCACTTT.